This TCR beta chain was documented in a study of OX40 agonist ivuxolimab in advanced cancers. The wider study: Partial responses were achieved by three patients, one with hepatocellular carcinoma and two with cutaneous melanoma.

CDR1 and CDR2 (germline): MGHRA, YSYEKL. The V and J ends lost 2 bases and 6 bases respectively, with 23 bases between them. CDR3 size: 18 residues. TCRdb's copy holds only in-frame clones and misses some; the assay was immunoSEQ multiplex PCR. Of 35,000 to 50,000 clones in the sample, more than 70% were seen once. Study-wide points: Circulating CD4+ and CD8+ T cells showed clonal expansion by week 6 at 0.1 to 3.0 mg/kg. It was also the case that some nonresponders had low normalized T-cell clonal expansion.

As concerns this clone: Its cognate antigen is unknown.

The sample in question was CD4+ or CD8+ T cells sorted from blood, obtained in a trial of the OX40 agonist ivuxolimab. This TCR was recovered from an adult with an advanced solid tumor such as melanoma, head and neck, liver or kidney cancer. The rearrangement links TRBV4-1 to TRBJ1-5, with D possibly TRBD1 on 6 matching bases. Written as DNA, the CDR3 is TGCGCCAGCAGCCAAACCACGACAGGCCCTACGGGTGGTCAGCCCCAGCATTTT. Translation: CASSQTTTGPTGGQPQHF.